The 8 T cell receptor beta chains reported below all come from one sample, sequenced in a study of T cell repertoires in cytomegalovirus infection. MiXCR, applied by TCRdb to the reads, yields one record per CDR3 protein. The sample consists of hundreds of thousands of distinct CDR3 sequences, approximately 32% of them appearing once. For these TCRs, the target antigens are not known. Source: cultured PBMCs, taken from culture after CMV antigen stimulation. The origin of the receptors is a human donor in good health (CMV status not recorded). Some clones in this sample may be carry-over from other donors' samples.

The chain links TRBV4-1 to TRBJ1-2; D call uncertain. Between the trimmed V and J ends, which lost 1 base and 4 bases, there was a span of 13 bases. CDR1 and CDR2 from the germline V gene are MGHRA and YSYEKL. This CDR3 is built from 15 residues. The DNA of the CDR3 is TGCGCCAGCAGCCAAGTCGGAGCGGAGGGCTATGGCTACACCTTC. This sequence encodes CASSQVGAEGYGYTF.

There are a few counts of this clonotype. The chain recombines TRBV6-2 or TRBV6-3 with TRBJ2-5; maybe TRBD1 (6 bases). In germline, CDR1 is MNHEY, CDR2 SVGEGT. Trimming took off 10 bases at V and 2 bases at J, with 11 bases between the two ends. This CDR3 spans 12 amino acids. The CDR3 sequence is CATYGQQETQYF. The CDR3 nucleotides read TGTGCCACCTATGGACAGCAAGAGACCCAGTACTTC.

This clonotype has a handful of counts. This CDR3 reads CASSPGVGGTDEQYF. The CDR3 nucleotides read TGTGCCAGCAGCCCCGGGGTAGGGGGGACCGACGAGCAGTACTTC. The V and J genes are TRBV7-9 and TRBJ2-7; D assignment may be TRBD1 or TRBD2 (6 bases each). V dropped 5 bases and J dropped 5 bases, with 19 bases sitting between them. Germline lookup yields CDR1 SEHNR and CDR2 FQNEAQ (reference sequence). The CDR3 spans 15 residues.

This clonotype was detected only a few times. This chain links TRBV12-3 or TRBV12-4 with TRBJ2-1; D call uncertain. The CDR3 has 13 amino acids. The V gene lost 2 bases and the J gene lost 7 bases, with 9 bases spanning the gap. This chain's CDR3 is CASSLSIPNEQFF. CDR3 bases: TGTGCCAGCAGTTTATCCATTCCTAATGAGCAGTTCTTC.

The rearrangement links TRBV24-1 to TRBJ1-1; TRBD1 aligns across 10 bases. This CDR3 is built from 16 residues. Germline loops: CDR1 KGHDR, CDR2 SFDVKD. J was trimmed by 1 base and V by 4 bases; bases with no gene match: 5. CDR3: CATSEGQGNWNTEAFF. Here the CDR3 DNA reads TGTGCCACCAGTGAGGGACAGGGGAATTGGAACACTGAAGCTTTCTTT.

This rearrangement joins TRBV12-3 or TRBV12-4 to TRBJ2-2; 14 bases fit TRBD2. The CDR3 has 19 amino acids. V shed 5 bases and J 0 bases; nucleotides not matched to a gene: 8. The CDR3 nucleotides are TGTGCCAGCAGTCCCGGGACTAGCGGGAGTCTTCCGAACACCGGGGAGCTGTTTTTT. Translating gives CASSPGTSGSLPNTGELFF.

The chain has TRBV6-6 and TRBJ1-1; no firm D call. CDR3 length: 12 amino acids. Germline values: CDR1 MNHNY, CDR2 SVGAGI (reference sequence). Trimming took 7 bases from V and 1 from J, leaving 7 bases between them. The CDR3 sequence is CASKLSNTEAFF. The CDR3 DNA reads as TGTGCCAGCAAACTATCGAACACTGAAGCTTTCTTT.

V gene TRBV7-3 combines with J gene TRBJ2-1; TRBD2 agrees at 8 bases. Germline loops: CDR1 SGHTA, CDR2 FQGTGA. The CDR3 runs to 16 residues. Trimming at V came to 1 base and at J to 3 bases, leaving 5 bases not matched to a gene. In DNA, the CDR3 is TGTGCCAGCAGCTTAATGGGTAGCGGGGACTACAATGAGCAGTTCTTC. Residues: CASSLMGSGDYNEQFF.